The T cell receptor (beta chain) described here comes from a study of T-cell reconstitution after alpha-beta-depleted transplantation in children. Whole-study findings and limits: Fresh T-cell production supplied most of the T-cell counts and diversity seen one year after transplant. Reports say that about two months after transplant, the alpha-beta T cells came out of several hundred graft clones that had expanded.

On this clonotype: Its specificity is not known.

TCRbeta library preparation incorporated unique molecular identifiers. TCRdb fed the PCR reads into MiXCR, producing one record per CDR3 protein. The sample has about 440,000 distinct CDR3 sequences; over 40% are singletons. The CDR3 totals 16 residues. The V gene's germline CDR1 is KGHSH and CDR2 LQKENI. V trimming: 0 bases; J trimming: 9 bases; junction bases outside the gene matches: 9. The rearrangement joins TRBV18 to TRBJ2-1, with TRBD2 matching over 9 bases. The TCR sequence derives from a girl aged 2-10 years with aplastic anemia, due to receive a stem cell transplant. The sequenced sample was PBMCs, obtained before TCRalphabeta/CD19-depleted stem cell transplant. The CDR3 DNA follows: TGTGCCAGCTCACCACCTAGCTCCCCTAGCGGGGTTGAGCAGTTCTTC. Residues: CASSPPSSPSGVEQFF. The full variable domain, its missing parts supplied by reference TRBV18 and TRBJ2-1, is NAGVMQNPRHLVRRRGQEARLRCSPMKGHSHVYWYRQLPEEGLKFMVYLQKENIIDESGMPKERFSAEFPKEGPSILRIQQVVRGDSAAYFCASSPPSSPSGVEQFFGPGTRLTVL.